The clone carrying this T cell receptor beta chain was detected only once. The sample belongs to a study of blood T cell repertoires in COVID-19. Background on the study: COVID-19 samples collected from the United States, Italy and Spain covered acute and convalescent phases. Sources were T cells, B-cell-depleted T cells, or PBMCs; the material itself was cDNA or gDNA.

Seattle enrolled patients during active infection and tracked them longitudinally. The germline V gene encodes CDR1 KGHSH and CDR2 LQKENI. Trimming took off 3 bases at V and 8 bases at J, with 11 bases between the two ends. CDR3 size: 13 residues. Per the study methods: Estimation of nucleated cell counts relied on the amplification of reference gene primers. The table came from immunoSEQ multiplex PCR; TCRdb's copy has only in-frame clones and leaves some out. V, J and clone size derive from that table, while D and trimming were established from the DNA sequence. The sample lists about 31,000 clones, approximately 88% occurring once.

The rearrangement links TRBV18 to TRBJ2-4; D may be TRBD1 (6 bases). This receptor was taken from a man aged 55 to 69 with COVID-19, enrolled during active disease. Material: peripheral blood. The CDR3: CASSPGEGDIQYF. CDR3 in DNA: TGTGCCAGCTCACCTGGAGAGGGGGACATTCAGTACTTC.